The 22 T cell receptor beta chains reported below all come from one sample, sequenced in a study of shared clonotypes between healthy human individuals. Data came from immunoSEQ multiplex PCR; TCRdb stores just in-frame clones and leaves some out. The sample has 2 million to 2.5 million clones, more than 85% seen once. The sample comprised naive CD4+ T cells from PBMCs. Noted subset: CD45RA+ positively selected. Receptor source: a man aged 18-30 years in good health. Some clones in this sample may be carry-over from other donors' samples.

Note on this clone: The same CDR3 can be traced to other DNA sequences in this sample. The chain uses TRBV7-3 and TRBJ2-1; 11 bases are a match to TRBD2. Unmatched junction bases numbered 4, after V lost 5 bases and J lost 4 bases. This CDR3 is built from 15 residues. Germline loops: CDR1 SGHTA, CDR2 FQGTGA. CDR3 DNA: TGTGCCAGCAGCCCGGGACTAGCGGTGTACAATGAGCAGTTCTTC. Protein: CASSPGLAVYNEQFF.

The chain uses TRBV9 and TRBJ1-1, with D perhaps TRBD1 (5 bases). This CDR3 contains 15 residues. The germline gives CDR1 SGDLS, CDR2 YYNGEE. Trimming shortened V by 4 bases and J by 0 bases, and 13 bases separated the two germline ends. The CDR3 nucleotides read TGTGCCAGCAGCACCGTCGGGACTGTGAACACTGAAGCTTTCTTT. It encodes CASSTVGTVNTEAFF.

The genes are TRBV4-3 and TRBJ1-2; D gene ambiguous. V lost 1 base to trimming and J lost 2 bases, with 11 bases between them. This CDR3 is built from 15 residues. Germline lookup yields CDR1 LGHNA and CDR2 YSLEER. Written as DNA, the CDR3 is TGCGCCAGCAGCCAAGGCAAAACCGTAAACTATGGCTACACCTTC. As protein: CASSQGKTVNYGYTF.

A remark on this clone: The sample contains more than one DNA sequence encoding this CDR3. The J gene is TRBJ2-2, the V gene TRBV11-2; D remains unclear. Trimming removed 3 bases from V and 4 bases from J, with 3 bases in between. Germline V CDR1 and CDR2: SGHAT, FQNNGV. The CDR3 sequence is 12 residues long. CDR3 bases: TGTGCCAGCAGCTTCCTCACCGGGGAGCTGTTTTTT. Translating it yields CASSFLTGELFF.

The chain employs TRBV6-1 and TRBJ1-4; TRBD1 might be the D (6 bases). Trimming removed 6 bases at V and 8 bases at J, with 16 bases between. The germline CDR1 and CDR2 sequences are MNHNS and SASEGT. The CDR3 consists of 14 residues. In DNA, the CDR3 is TGTGCCAGCAGGACGGGGGGGCGGTGGGAAAAACTGTTTTTT. Its protein product is CASRTGGRWEKLFF.

This chain links TRBV6-5 with TRBJ1-3; 9 positions agree with TRBD1. The CDR3 has 15 amino acids. Germline V gives CDR1 MNHEY, CDR2 SVGAGI. V trimming: 5 bases; J trimming: 7 bases; junction bases outside the gene matches: 9. CDR3 region: CASSGPGQGRNTIYF. The CDR3 nucleotides are TGTGCCAGCAGTGGTCCGGGACAGGGTCGGAACACCATATATTTT.

CDR3 residues: CASSKTPDYGYTF. The CDR3 nucleotides are TGTGCCAGCAGTAAGACACCAGACTATGGCTACACCTTC. The chain carries TRBV2 and TRBJ1-2; D unclear. V lost 5 bases and J 3 bases, leaving 10 bases between the germline ends. CDR3 size: 13 residues. Germline CDR1 is SNHLY and CDR2 is FYNNEI. The full variable domain, its missing parts supplied by reference TRBV2 and TRBJ1-2, is EPEVTQTPSHQVTQMGQEVILRCVPISNHLYFYWYRQILGQKVEFLVSFYNNEISEKSEIFDDQFSVERPDGSNFTLKIRSTKLEDSAMYFCASSKTPDYGYTFGSGTRLTVV.

The V and J genes are TRBV2 and TRBJ2-5; 8 bases match TRBD1. The CDR3 extends over 14 amino acids. V shed 6 bases and J 1 base; nucleotides not matched to a gene: 4. The germline CDR1 and CDR2 sequences are SNHLY and FYNNEI. CDR3 region: CASREGQAQETQYF. CDR3 coding DNA: TGTGCCAGCAGGGAGGGACAGGCCCAAGAGACCCAGTACTTC.

This chain uses TRBV2 with TRBJ2-5; 7 bases match TRBD1. The CDR3 consists of 13 residues. Germline V CDR1 and CDR2: SNHLY, FYNNEI. With V trimmed by 6 bases and J by 4 bases, 5 bases remained unmatched. The CDR3 loop is CASRDNRGETQYF. The CDR3 DNA sequence: TGTGCCAGCAGGGACAACAGGGGAGAGACCCAGTACTTC. Variable domain in full (rest from reference TRBV2 and TRBJ2-5): EPEVTQTPSHQVTQMGQEVILRCVPISNHLYFYWYRQILGQKVEFLVSFYNNEISEKSEIFDDQFSVERPDGSNFTLKIRSTKLEDSAMYFCASRDNRGETQYFGPGTRLLVL.

The V call is TRBV5-4, the J call TRBJ1-6, with unresolved D. Germline CDR1 reads SGHNT; CDR2 reads YYREEE (reference sequence). The CDR3 is 14 amino acids. The V gene lost 0 bases and the J gene lost 7 bases, with 8 bases spanning the gap. This CDR3 reads CASSLVGPNSPLHF. Written as DNA, the CDR3 is TGTGCCAGCAGCTTGGTCGGGCCGAATTCACCCCTCCACTTT.

The chain links TRBV5-1 to TRBJ1-4, with TRBD1 identical over 8 bases. J gave up 1 base and V 3 bases, and 5 bases lay outside the gene matches. Germline CDR1 is SGHRS and CDR2 is YFSETQ. The CDR3 is 16 residues long. This CDR3 reads CASSSGQGLTNEKLFF. Here the CDR3 DNA reads TGCGCCAGCAGCTCCGGACAGGGATTAACTAATGAAAAACTGTTTTTT. The full variable domain, with the rest looked up from reference TRBV5-1 and TRBJ1-4, is KAGVTQTPRYLIKTRGQQVTLSCSPISGHRSVSWYQQTPGQGLQFLFEYFSETQRNKGNFPGRFSGRQFSNSRSEMNVSTLELGDSALYLCASSSGQGLTNEKLFFGSGTQLSVL.

This chain connects TRBV5-4 to TRBJ2-2; 11 nucleotides line up with TRBD2. V was clipped by 4 bases and J by 4 bases; unmatched bases: 9. Germline V gives CDR1 SGHNT, CDR2 YYREEE (reference sequence). The CDR3 is made up of 17 amino acids. The CDR3 reads CASSAELAGAVTGELFF. DNA for the CDR3: TGTGCCAGCAGCGCGGAACTAGCGGGAGCAGTCACCGGGGAGCTGTTTTTT.

This chain joins TRBV7-8 and TRBJ2-7; 8 bases are shared with TRBD1. CDR3 length: 13 amino acids. Germline V gene lookup returns CDR1 SGHVS and CDR2 FQNEAQ. V lost 9 bases to trimming and J lost 4 bases; unmatched junction nucleotides: 8. CDR3 sequence (DNA): TGTGCCAGTAACGGGGACAGGAGTTACGAGCAGTACTTC. It encodes CASNGDRSYEQYF.

For this clone: Other DNA sequences in this specimen translate into the identical CDR3. The rearrangement joins TRBV5-4 to TRBJ2-6, with TRBD1 matching over 7 bases. The V and J ends lost 1 base and 2 bases, in that order; junction bases with no gene match: 3. Germline V lookup: CDR1 SGHNT, CDR2 YYREEE (reference sequence). The CDR3 is 16 amino acids. Here the CDR3 reads CASSLSQGAGANVLTF. CDR3 DNA sequence: TGTGCCAGCAGCTTGTCTCAGGGGGCTGGGGCCAACGTCCTGACTTTC.

V usage is TRBV28 and J usage is TRBJ2-7, with D perhaps being TRBD1 or TRBD2 (6 bases each). Germline CDR1 and CDR2: MDHEN and SYDVKM. V was shortened by 5 bases and J by 5 bases, with 19 bases between the two germline ends. The CDR3 covers 15 residues. CDR3 sequence (DNA): TGTGCCAGCAGTCAACTTCCGGGGGCGGGAAACGAGCAGTACTTC. Its protein product is CASSQLPGAGNEQYF.

The CDR3 reads CASSLLGQGRGREKLFF. The CDR3, as DNA: TGTGCCAGCAGTTTATTGGGACAGGGCAGGGGTAGGGAAAAACTGTTTTTT. The chain recombines TRBV28 with TRBJ1-4, with 9 bases that match TRBD1. V trimming: 1 base; J trimming: 8 bases; junction bases outside the gene matches: 11. Germline CDR1 and CDR2: MDHEN and SYDVKM. The CDR3 totals 17 residues.

The V and J genes are TRBV7-3 and TRBJ2-1; D is unresolved. CDR1 and CDR2 (germline): SGHTA, FQGTGA. This CDR3 contains 14 residues. Trimming took 1 base from V and 10 from J, leaving 14 bases between them. In DNA form, the CDR3 reads TGTGCCAGCAGCTTAAGATCTGGATCGGTGGAGCAGTTCTTC. It encodes CASSLRSGSVEQFF.

V gene TRBV5-1 combines with J gene TRBJ2-5, with 11 nucleotides matching TRBD2. CDR3 size: 17 residues. V gave up 1 base and J gave up 3 bases; unmatched junction bases: 8. The germline V gene encodes CDR1 SGHRS and CDR2 YFSETQ. The CDR3 nucleotides are TGCGCCAGCAGCTTGTTCCTAGCGGGAGGAGGTGAAGAGACCCAGTACTTC. Translated, it gives CASSLFLAGGGEETQYF.

The CDR3 DNA follows: TGTGCCAGCACGCCCGGACGGGATCATAACATTCAGTACTTC. Its translation is CASTPGRDHNIQYF. The V gene is TRBV11-1, the J gene TRBJ2-4, with D maybe TRBD2 (5 bases). V lost 7 bases to trimming and J lost 7 bases, with 17 bases between them. Germline CDR1 and CDR2: SGHAT and FQDESV (reference sequence). The CDR3 consists of 14 residues.

The chain employs TRBV7-6 and TRBJ2-7, with D unclear. Trimming left V 0 bases short and J 0 bases short, with 9 bases between. This CDR3 is 15 amino acids long. Germline-derived CDR1 and CDR2 are SGHVS and FNYEAQ. As DNA, the CDR3 is TGTGCCAGCAGCTTAGCAGGATTTAGCTCCTACGAGCAGTACTTC. It encodes CASSLAGFSSYEQYF.

The chain has TRBV18 and TRBJ2-7; 12 positions agree with TRBD2. Germline CDR1 is KGHSH and CDR2 is LQKENI. This CDR3 is built from 15 residues. The V gene end was trimmed by 4 bases and the J gene end by 0 bases; junction bases not matched to a gene: 1. In DNA form, the CDR3 reads TGTGCCAGCTCACGGGGACTAGCGGGCTCCTACGAGCAGTACTTC. Its protein is CASSRGLAGSYEQYF.

The V call is TRBV5-4, the J call TRBJ1-2; 7 bases fit TRBD1. The CDR3 runs 16 residues. V gave up 4 bases and J gave up 0 bases; unmatched junction bases: 9. Per the germline V gene, CDR1 is SGHNT and CDR2 is YYREEE (reference sequence). The CDR3 DNA sequence: TGTGCCAGCAGCCCAAGGGGACAGTTTCCTAACTATGGCTACACCTTC. Translated: CASSPRGQFPNYGYTF. The full variable domain, rest sourced from reference TRBV5-4 and TRBJ1-2, is ETGVTQSPTHLIKTRGQQVTLRCSSQSGHNTVSWYQQALGQGPQFIFQYYREEENGRGNFPPRFSGLQFPNYSSELNVNALELDDSALYLCASSPRGQFPNYGYTFGSGTRLTVV.